One sample yielded the 8 T cell receptor beta chains listed below, sequenced in a study of T cell responses to AZD1222 COVID-19 vaccine. Sequencing used immunoSEQ multiplex PCR; TCRdb keeps in-frame clones, though not all of them. Among 25,000 or so clones listed, roughly 90% were seen once. The source material was peripheral blood, sampled 28 days after the second AZD1222 dose. The receptors derive from an adult who received the AZD1222 COVID-19 vaccine.

The rearrangement links TRBV27 to TRBJ2-2; D unresolved. Germline CDR1 and CDR2: MNHEY and SMNVEV (reference sequence). The CDR3 has 12 amino acids. Trimming stripped 7 bases from V and 6 bases from J, with 9 bases between. Here the CDR3 DNA reads TGTGCCAGCAACAATAGCCCCGGGGAGCTGTTTTTT. Translated: CASNNSPGELFF.

This chain joins TRBV24-1 and TRBJ1-2; D remains unclear. The CDR3 covers 14 residues. Germline CDR1 is KGHDR and CDR2 is SFDVKD. The V gene lost 3 bases and the J gene lost 8 bases, with 15 bases spanning the gap. CDR3 in amino acids: CATSDRREFRGYTF. CDR3 coding DNA: TGTGCCACCAGTGATCGGCGCGAATTTCGCGGCTACACCTTC.

The CDR3 here is CASSQRQGAGLNTGELFF. The CDR3 DNA follows: TGTGCCAGCAGTCAAAGACAGGGGGCAGGATTGAACACCGGGGAGCTGTTTTTT. The V call is TRBV14, the J call TRBJ2-2; 10 bases align to TRBD1. Germline CDR1 SGHDN, CDR2 FVKESK. V shed 6 bases and J 1 base; nucleotides not matched to a gene: 11. The CDR3 covers 18 residues.

This chain joins TRBV18 and TRBJ1-6; D is possibly TRBD1 (6 bases). The germline V and J ends were trimmed by 3 bases and 0 bases, with 18 bases remaining between them. The CDR3 length is 19 residues. CDR1 is KGHSH, CDR2 LQKENI, per germline. The CDR3 DNA reads as TGTGCCAGCTCACCTCCGCCAAGGACAGCGAGCTCCTATAATTCACCCCTCCACTTT. It specifies CASSPPPRTASSYNSPLHF.

This clone was seen once. DNA of the CDR3: TGTGCCAGCAGTCCCCCGACAGACTCTGGAAACACCATATATTTT. Amino acid sequence: CASSPPTDSGNTIYF. The chain employs TRBV28 and TRBJ1-3; D perhaps matches TRBD1 (5 bases). This CDR3 has 15 amino acids. Germline lookup yields CDR1 MDHEN and CDR2 SYDVKM. Trimming stripped 5 bases from V and 0 bases from J, with 11 bases between. Using reference TRBV28 and TRBJ1-3 for the parts outside the CDR3, the full variable domain is DVKVTQSSRYLVKRTGEKVFLECVQDMDHENMFWYRQDPGLGLRLIYFSYDVKMKEKGDIPEGYSVSREKKERFSLILESASTNQTSMYLCASSPPTDSGNTIYFGEGSWLTVV.

J is TRBJ2-7 and V is TRBV11-2; TRBD1 or TRBD2 may be the D gene (5 bases each). Germline CDR1 reads SGHAT; CDR2 reads FQNNGV. Trimming took off 0 bases at V and 2 bases at J, with 11 bases between the two ends. CDR3 length: 15 residues. Here the CDR3 DNA reads TGTGCCAGCAGCTTAGATCACGGGACGGCCTACGAGCAGTACTTC. Translation gives CASSLDHGTAYEQYF.

The rearrangement joins TRBV10-2 to TRBJ1-6; D may be TRBD1 (5 bases). Germline V lookup: CDR1 WSHSY, CDR2 SAAADI. V lost 3 bases and J lost 3, with 9 bases in between. CDR3 length: 15 residues. CDR3 sequence (DNA): TGCGCCAGCAGTGATGTAGGGGACTATAATTCACCCCTCCACTTT. Its protein product is CASSDVGDYNSPLHF.

This CDR3 reads CASSQGVNYGYTF. CDR3 nucleotides: TGCGCCAGCAGCCAAGGGGTTAACTATGGCTACACCTTC. This chain links TRBV4-1 with TRBJ1-2; no definite D call. The V end was cut by 1 base, the J end by 1 base, with 4 bases between. Germline V gene lookup returns CDR1 MGHRA and CDR2 YSYEKL. The CDR3 totals 13 residues.